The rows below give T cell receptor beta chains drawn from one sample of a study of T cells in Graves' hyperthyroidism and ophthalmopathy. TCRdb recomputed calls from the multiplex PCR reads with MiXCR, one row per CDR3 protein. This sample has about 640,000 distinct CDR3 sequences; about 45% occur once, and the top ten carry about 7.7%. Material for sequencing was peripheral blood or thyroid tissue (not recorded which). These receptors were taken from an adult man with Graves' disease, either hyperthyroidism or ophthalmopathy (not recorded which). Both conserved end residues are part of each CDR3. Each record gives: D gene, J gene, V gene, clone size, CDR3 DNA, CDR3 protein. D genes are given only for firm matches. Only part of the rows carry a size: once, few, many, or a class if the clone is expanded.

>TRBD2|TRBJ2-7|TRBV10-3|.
TGTGCCATCAAGTGGGCGGGGGGCGAGCAGTACTTC
CAIKWAGGEQYF
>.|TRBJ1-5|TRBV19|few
TGTGCCAGTAGTATAATGGGGCAGGGCCAGCCCCAGCATTTT
CASSIMGQGQPQHF
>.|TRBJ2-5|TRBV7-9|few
TGTGCCAGCAGCCGATCAGGAATCCAAGAGACCCAGTACTTC
CASSRSGIQETQYF
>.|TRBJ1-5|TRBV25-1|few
TGTGCCAGCAGGACCCATGGACAGCGCAATCAGCCCCAGCATTTT
CASRTHGQRNQPQHF
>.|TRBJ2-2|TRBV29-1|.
TGCAGCGTGGCCCCTTACGGGGAGCTGTTTTTT
CSVAPYGELFF
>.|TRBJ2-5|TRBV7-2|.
TGTGCCAGTAGTATCGGGGGACGCAGGGGTCAAGAGACCCAGTACTTC
CASSIGGRRGQETQYF
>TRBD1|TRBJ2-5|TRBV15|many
TGTGCCACCAGCAGAGATTGGACAGGGAAAGAGACCCAGTACTTC
CATSRDWTGKETQYF
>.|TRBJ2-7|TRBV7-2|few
TGTGCCAGCAGCCACGGCAGGGGCTTCTACGAGCAGTACTTC
CASSHGRGFYEQYF
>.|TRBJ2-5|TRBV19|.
TGTGCCAGTAGAGCACAGGGGACCCGCGGGGTAGAGACCCAGTACTTC
CASRAQGTRGVETQYF
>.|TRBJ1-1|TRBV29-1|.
TGCAGCGTAGACAATGCGAACACTGAAGCTTTCTTT
CSVDNANTEAFF
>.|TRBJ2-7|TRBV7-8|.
TGTGCCAGCAGCGCGGTCGAGCAGTACTTC
CASSAVEQYF
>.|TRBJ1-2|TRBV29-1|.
TGCAGCGTTGAAGAACAAAAAACCTATGGCTACACCTTC
CSVEEQKTYGYTF
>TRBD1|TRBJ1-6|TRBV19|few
TGTGCCAGTAGTGCCGGACAGGGGCTCTCCTATAATTCACCCCTCCACTTT
CASSAGQGLSYNSPLHF
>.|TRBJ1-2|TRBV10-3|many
TGTGCCATCAGTGCAGAGGGGGTTACCTATGGCTACACCTTC
CAISAEGVTYGYTF
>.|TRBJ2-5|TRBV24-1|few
TGTGCCACCAGTGATTTGCACGCGGGGGCTCAAGAGACCCAGTACTTC
CATSDLHAGAQETQYF
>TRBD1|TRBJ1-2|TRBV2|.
TGTGCCAGCAGTGGATATCAGCAGGGGGCTGATGGCTACACCTTC
CASSGYQQGADGYTF
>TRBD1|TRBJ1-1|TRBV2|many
TGTGCCAGCAGCGAAGACAGGGTCACCGCTTTCTTT
CASSEDRVTAFF
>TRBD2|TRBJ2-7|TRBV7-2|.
TGTGCCAGCAGCAGGGGACTAGCGGGAGGTTACGAGCAGTACTTC
CASSRGLAGGYEQYF
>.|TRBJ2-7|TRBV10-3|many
TGTGCCATCAGTGATATCAGGTCCTACGAGCAGTACTTC
CAISDIRSYEQYF
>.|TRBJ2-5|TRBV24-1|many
TGTGCCACCAGTGACAGAAAAGAGACCCAGTACTTC
CATSDRKETQYF
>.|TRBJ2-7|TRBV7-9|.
TGTGCCAGCCAGACCCGGGACGCACCCCGGCACGAGCAGTACTTC
CASQTRDAPRHEQYF
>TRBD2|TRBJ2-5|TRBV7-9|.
TGTGCCAGCAGCCCAGGCCTAGCGGAAGAGACCCAGTACTTC
CASSPGLAEETQYF
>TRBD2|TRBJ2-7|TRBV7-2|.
TGTGCCAGCAGCCACGGTGGGGGGGCCTACGAGCAGTACTTC
CASSHGGGAYEQYF
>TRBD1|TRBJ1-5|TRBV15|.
TGTGCCACCAGCAGCTTGGAGGGGACAGGAGTTCAGCCCCAGCATTTT
CATSSLEGTGVQPQHF
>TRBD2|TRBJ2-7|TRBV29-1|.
TGCAGCGTCCAGACGGGGGGGCAGGCCGACGAGCAGTACTTC
CSVQTGGQADEQYF
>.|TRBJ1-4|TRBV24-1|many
TGTGCCACCAGTGATCCTGTCATGGGCGAAAAACTGTTTTTT
CATSDPVMGEKLFF
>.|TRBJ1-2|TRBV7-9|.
TGTGCCAGCAGCCCCGGGACATCCCATGGCTACACCTTC
CASSPGTSHGYTF
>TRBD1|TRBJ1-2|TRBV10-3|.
TGTGCCATCAGTGAGTCGACAGGGGATAACTATGGCTACACCTTC
CAISESTGDNYGYTF
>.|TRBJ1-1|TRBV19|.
TGTGCCTCACGGGAAGGGTACACTGAAGCTTTCTTT
CASREGYTEAFF
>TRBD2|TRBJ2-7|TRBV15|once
TGTGCCACCAGCAGAGAGCGGGGCGGGGGCTACGAGCAGTACTTC
CATSRERGGGYEQYF
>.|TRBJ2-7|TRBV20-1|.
TGCAGTGCTAGAGATCCTGGGGGTTCCTACGAGCAGTACTTC
CSARDPGGSYEQYF
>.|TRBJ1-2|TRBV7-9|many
TGTGCCAGCAGCGTAAACTATGGCTACACCTTC
CASSVNYGYTF
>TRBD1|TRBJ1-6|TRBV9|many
TGTGCCAGCAGCCCCAGGACAGGGAACAATTCACCCCTCCACTTT
CASSPRTGNNSPLHF
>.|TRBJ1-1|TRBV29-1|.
TGCAGCGTTGGGGAAGGGGGGAGGAACACTGAAGCTTTCTTT
CSVGEGGRNTEAFF
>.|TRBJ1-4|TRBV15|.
TGTGCCACCAGCAGAGACGAGTCTGGGGTCCGAGAAAAACTGTTTTTT
CATSRDESGVREKLFF
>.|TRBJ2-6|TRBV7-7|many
TGTGCTAGCAGCCCCGGGTCAGCTGGGGCCAACGTCCTGACTTTC
CASSPGSAGANVLTF
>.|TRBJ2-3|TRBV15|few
TGTGCCACCAGCAGAGATTCGGTAGATACGCAGTATTTT
CATSRDSVDTQYF
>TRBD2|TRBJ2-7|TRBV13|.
TGTGCCAGCAGTTTATTGGGCGGGGGAAACTACGAGCAGTACTTC
CASSLLGGGNYEQYF
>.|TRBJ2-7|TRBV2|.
TGTGCCAGCAGTGCTGCGGGACTGAACTACGAGCAGTACTTC
CASSAAGLNYEQYF
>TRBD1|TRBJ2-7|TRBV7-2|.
TGTGCCACCAGCAGACCGGACAGGGGGGACTACGAGCAGTACTTC
CATSRPDRGDYEQYF
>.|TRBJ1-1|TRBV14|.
TGTGCCAGCAGGGACAGTCACACTGAAGCTTTCTTT
CASRDSHTEAFF
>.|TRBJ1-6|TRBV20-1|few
TGCAGTGCTAGAGGAAACAGGGACCATAATTCACCCCTCCACTTT
CSARGNRDHNSPLHF
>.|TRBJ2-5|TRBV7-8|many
TGTGCCAGCAGCTCCTCTGGGTTTCGGGAGACCCAGTACTTC
CASSSSGFRETQYF
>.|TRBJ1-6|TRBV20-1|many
TGCAGTGCTAGATCACAGGGTGGTAATTCACCCCTCCACTTT
CSARSQGGNSPLHF
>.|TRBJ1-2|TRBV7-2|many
TGTGCCAGCAGCTTAGGCCTCGGAGACTATGGCTACACCTTC
CASSLGLGDYGYTF
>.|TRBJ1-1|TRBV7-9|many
TGTGCCAGCAGCTTGTCAGGTCTGAACACTGAAGCTTTCTTT
CASSLSGLNTEAFF
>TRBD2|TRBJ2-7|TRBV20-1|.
TGCAGTGCTAGAGATCCGGTGGTGAGGGAGGGTGCCTACGAGCAGTACTTC
CSARDPVVREGAYEQYF
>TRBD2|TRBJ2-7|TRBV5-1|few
TGCGCCAGCAGCTACGGGACTAGCGGGAATTGGGCGTTC
CASSYGTSGNWAF
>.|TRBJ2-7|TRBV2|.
TGTGCCAGCAGCCAAGAGGGCGGGGAAAGCTCCTACGAGCAGTACTTC
CASSQEGGESSYEQYF
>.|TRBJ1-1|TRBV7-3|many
TGTGCCAGCAGCGTCACAGGGCGAAACACTGAAGCTTTCTTT
CASSVTGRNTEAFF
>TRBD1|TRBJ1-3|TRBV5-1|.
TGCGCCAGCAGCTTGGAGGGACAGGGGGCTGGAAACACCATATATTTT
CASSLEGQGAGNTIYF
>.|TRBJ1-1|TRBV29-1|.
TGCAGCGTTAGGAGAGTGAACACTGAAGCTTTCTTT
CSVRRVNTEAFF
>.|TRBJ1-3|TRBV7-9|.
TGTGGCAGCAGCTTGGCCGGTTCAGGGTGGCCTGGAAACACCATATATTTT
CGSSLAGSGWPGNTIYF
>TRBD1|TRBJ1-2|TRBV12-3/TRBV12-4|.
TGTGCCAGCAGCCCCGACAGGGCGTCGAATGGCTACACCTTC
CASSPDRASNGYTF
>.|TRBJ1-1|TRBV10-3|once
TGTGCCATCAGCCTGGCAGAGAACACTGAAGCTTTCTTT
CAISLAENTEAFF